Below, one T cell receptor (beta chain) is given with its context. This sample stems from a study of low-dose radiotherapy and immunotherapy resistance in tumors. Looking at the study overall: The study gave Cohort 2 1 Gy per fraction every two weeks, totaling 13 Gy over 26 weeks.

Donors were dosed with nivolumab and ipilimumab; they also received aspirin, low-dose cyclophosphamide and low-dose radiotherapy. All eligible patients presented with advanced solid tumors that contained no tumor-infiltrating lymphocytes. The ends were cut back, 1 base at V and 12 bases at J, with 13 bases in the middle. The CDR3 consists of 12 residues. Primers targeting TRAV and TRBV primed first-strand cDNA, covering alpha and beta chains. The TCRs were subjected to amplification over around 19 PCR cycles employing a constant-region primer in conjunction with a V-primer adapter. Each CDR3 protein is one row after TCRdb ran MiXCR on the reads. This sample has under 8,500 distinct CDR3 sequences, with approximately 53% found just once.

The rearrangement uses TRBV12-3 or TRBV12-4 and TRBJ2-7, with D perhaps TRBD2 (5 bases). This clonotype was sampled from a human donor with advanced metastatic prostate, ovarian, gallbladder or colorectal cancer (not recorded which). This table probably holds off-target reads from a library built for another chain. CDR3 DNA sequence: TGTGCCAGCAGTTTAGGGGAGAGTATTCCGTACTTC. Amino acid sequence: CASSLGESIPYF.